The 6 T cell receptor beta chains in this list originate from one sample, sequenced in a study of identical twins (dated by TCRdb to the mid-2010s). Libraries were built with 5' RACE. These reads were obtained on an Illumina HiSeq 2000. Using fastp at Q25 and MiXCR, TCRdb reprocessed the public reads and kept productive beta chains. Identical CDR3 protein sequences are pooled into one entry, listed with their most common genes and DNA. The sample table holds hundreds of thousands of distinct CDR3 sequences, of which around a sixth were seen once. The ten largest clonotypes hold approximately 14% of the sample. The data also belong to a second study, concerning T cells expressing NK-cell markers.

Specimen: PBMCs. The source is a young woman in good health.

The rearrangement uses TRBV9 and TRBJ1-2; TRBD1 might be the D (5 bases). The CDR3 is 15 amino acids. V was cut by 3 bases and J by 4 bases, with 16 bases left in between. The germline CDR1 and CDR2 sequences are SGDLS and YYNGEE. CDR3 residues: CASSAGGAGTYGYTF. The CDR3 DNA sequence: TGTGCCAGCAGCGCCGGCGGGGCGGGTACCTATGGCTACACCTTC.

This clonotype has just a few counts. The rearrangement uses TRBV27 and TRBJ2-1; 8 bases are shared with TRBD2. The germline V gene encodes CDR1 MNHEY and CDR2 SMNVEV (reference sequence). This CDR3 is built from 16 residues. Trimming removed 5 bases from V and 4 bases from J; junction bases left unmatched: 10. The CDR3 reads CASSPLAGSGYNEQFF. The CDR3 nucleotides read TGTGCCAGCAGTCCCTTAGCGGGGTCGGGATACAATGAGCAGTTCTTC.

The chain combines TRBV20-1 with TRBJ2-3; tentative D call: TRBD1 (6 bases). V was clipped by 4 bases and J by 0 bases, with 11 bases between them. Germline CDR1 DFQATT, CDR2 SNEGSKA (reference sequence). The CDR3 length is 14 residues. The CDR3 loop is CSANQGGSTDTQYF. CDR3 coding DNA: TGCAGTGCTAATCAAGGGGGTAGCACAGATACGCAGTATTTT.

This clonotype was seen a handful of times. The chain is built from TRBV5-1 and TRBJ2-6, with D tentatively TRBD1 (6 bases). The CDR3 consists of 16 residues. V was pared by 2 bases and J by 1 base, with 10 bases between. Germline values: CDR1 SGHRS, CDR2 YFSETQ. CDR3 residues: CASSLTGRSGANVLTF. CDR3 nucleotides: TGCGCCAGCAGCTTAACAGGGAGATCTGGGGCCAACGTCCTGACTTTC.

This clonotype was seen only a few times. CDR3 sequence (DNA): TGCGCCAGCAGCTTTCCGGGGACAGGAGCGAACACTGAAGCTTTCTTT. Its translation: CASSFPGTGANTEAFF. The chain is built from TRBV5-1 and TRBJ1-1; 8 bases align to TRBD1. CDR1 SGHRS and CDR2 YFSETQ come from the germline V gene. J lost 1 base, V lost 2 bases, and 7 bases had no gene match. The CDR3 has 16 amino acids.

A single count supports this clonotype. V usage is TRBV12-3 or TRBV12-4 and J usage is TRBJ2-2; 11 bases are shared with TRBD2. J gave up 7 bases and V 6 bases, and 10 bases lay outside the gene matches. The CDR3 sequence is 16 residues long. The CDR3 is CASRDSGGASGGELFF. The CDR3 DNA reads as TGTGCCAGCAGAGATAGCGGGGGGGCCTCGGGCGGGGAGCTGTTTTTT.